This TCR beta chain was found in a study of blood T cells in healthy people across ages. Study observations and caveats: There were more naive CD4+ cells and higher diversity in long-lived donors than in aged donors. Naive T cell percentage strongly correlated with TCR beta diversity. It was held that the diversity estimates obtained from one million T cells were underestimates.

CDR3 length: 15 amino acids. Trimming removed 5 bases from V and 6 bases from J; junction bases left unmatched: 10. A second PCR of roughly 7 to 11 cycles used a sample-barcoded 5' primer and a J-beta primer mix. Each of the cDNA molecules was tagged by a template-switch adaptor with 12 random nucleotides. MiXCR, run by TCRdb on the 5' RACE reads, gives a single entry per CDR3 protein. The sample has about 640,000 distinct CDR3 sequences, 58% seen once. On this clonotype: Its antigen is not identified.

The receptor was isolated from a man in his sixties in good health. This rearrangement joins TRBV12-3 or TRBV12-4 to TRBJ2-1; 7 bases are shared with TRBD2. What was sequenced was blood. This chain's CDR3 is CASSHRAGSGNEQFF. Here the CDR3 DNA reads TGTGCCAGCAGTCACCGAGCGGGATCTGGCAATGAGCAGTTCTTC.